This paragraph covers one T cell receptor (beta chain) sequence. Its antigen is currently unknown. These data are taken from a study of cytomegalovirus exposure and HLA in healthy donors. Overall study findings and caveats: Analyses of presence/absence relied on an assumption of roughly uniform sequencing depth across donors. Researchers counted around 160 TCR beta chains as cytomegalovirus-associated.

A multiplex PCR was run with 60 Vbeta primers and 13 Jbeta primers. Method: immunoSEQ multiplex PCR; TCRdb's copy keeps in-frame clones and lacks some. This table holds some 110,000 clones, about four fifths found once. The CDR3 covers 16 residues. Germline CDR1 is MNHEY and CDR2 is SVGAGI. V lost 3 bases and J 3 bases, leaving 18 bases between the germline ends. This TCR was recovered from a woman between 18 and 29 years old in good health and CMV-seronegative. Sequencing was done on a sample of PBMCs. The chain is built from TRBV6-5 and TRBJ2-7; perhaps TRBD2 as D (8 bases). The CDR3 nucleotides are TGTGCCAGCAGTTATAGCGGGGACAGAGGATACTACGAGCAGTACTTC. It translates to CASSYSGDRGYYEQYF.